This TCR beta chain was documented in a study of cytomegalovirus exposure and HLA in healthy donors. The germline CDR1 and CDR2 sequences are SGHNT and YENEEA. This CDR3 has 13 residues. J lost 6 bases, V lost 4 bases, and 6 bases had no gene match. In the case of this clone: Its antigen is as yet unknown.

Here immunoSEQ multiplex PCR was the method, and the copy in TCRdb shows in-frame clones only, minus some. The data show about 360,000 clones, roughly 90% seen once. The donors were members of the validation cohort, which comprised 120 subjects and was separate from the first cohort of roughly 700 subjects. Notes on the study in general: Reports showed the classifier diagnosing cytomegalovirus status with high specificity and sensitivity.

This clonotype originated in a woman between 18 and 29 years old in good health and CMV-seronegative. Sequencing was done on a sample of PBMCs. The chain uses TRBV11-3 and TRBJ2-7; 7 bases fit TRBD1. Here the CDR3 DNA reads TGTGCCAGCAGCTCGAGAACAGGGGCCGAGCAGTACTTC. It codes for CASSSRTGAEQYF.